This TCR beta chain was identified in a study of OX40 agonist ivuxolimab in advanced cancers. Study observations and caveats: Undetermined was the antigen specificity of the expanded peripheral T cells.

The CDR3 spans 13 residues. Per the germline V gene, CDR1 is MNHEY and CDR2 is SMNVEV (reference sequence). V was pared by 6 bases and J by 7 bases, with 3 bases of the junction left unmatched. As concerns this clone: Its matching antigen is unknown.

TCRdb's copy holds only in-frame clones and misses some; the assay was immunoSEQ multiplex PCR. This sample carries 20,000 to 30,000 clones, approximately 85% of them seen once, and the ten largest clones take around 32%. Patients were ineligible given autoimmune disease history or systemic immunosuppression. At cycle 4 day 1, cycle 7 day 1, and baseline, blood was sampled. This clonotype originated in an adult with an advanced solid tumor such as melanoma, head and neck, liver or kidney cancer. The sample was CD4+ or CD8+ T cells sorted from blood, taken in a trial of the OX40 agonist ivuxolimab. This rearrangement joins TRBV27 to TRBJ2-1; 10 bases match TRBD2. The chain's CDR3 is CASRPTSGNEQFF. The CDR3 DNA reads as TGTGCCAGCAGACCGACTAGCGGGAATGAGCAGTTCTTC.